What follows are 4 T cell receptor beta chains derived from one specimen sequenced in a study of beta chain features in type 1 diabetes. Expressed TCRB transcripts were sequenced, since all the RNA that had been isolated was reverse transcribed. Generated by immunoSEQ multiplex PCR, the TCRdb table keeps only in-frame clones and is missing some. This table has fewer than 350,000 clones, roughly a fifth appearing once. Specimen: naive CD4+ T cells from blood. The receptors originated from a woman aged 18-29 years in good health.

In DNA form, the CDR3 reads TGCGCCAGCAGCCTGATCCACAGGGCATTTTACTACGAGCAGTACTTC. Protein sequence: CASSLIHRAFYYEQYF. This sequence joins TRBV4-1 and TRBJ2-7, with a possible D match to TRBD1 (6 bases). This CDR3 region has 16 residues. Trimming took off 4 bases at V and 3 bases at J, with 19 bases between the two ends. The germline gives CDR1 MGHRA, CDR2 YSYEKL.

The chain recombines TRBV29-1 with TRBJ2-5, with 8 bases that match TRBD2. J gave up 5 bases and V 3 bases, and 14 bases lay outside the gene matches. The V gene's germline CDR1 is SQVTM and CDR2 ANQGSEA. This CDR3 comprises 16 residues. As DNA, the CDR3 is TGCAGCGTTGAGGCGGGGGGCAGGCTTAGTTTTGAGACCCAGTACTTC. Its protein product is CSVEAGGRLSFETQYF.

The rearrangement links TRBV29-1 to TRBJ2-3; possibly TRBD1 for D (6 bases). The V and J ends lost 5 bases and 0 bases respectively, with 15 bases between them. Germline CDR1 and CDR2: SQVTM and ANQGSEA. This CDR3 is built from 15 residues. Written as DNA, the CDR3 is TGCAGCGTTCCGGACAGTTCCTTTAGCACAGATACGCAGTATTTT. It codes for CSVPDSSFSTDTQYF.

The J gene is TRBJ2-7, the V gene TRBV12-5; tentative D call: TRBD1 (6 bases). Germline-derived CDR1 and CDR2 are LGHNT and FRNRAP. Between the trimmed V and J ends, which lost 6 bases and 3 bases, there was a span of 15 bases. The CDR3 length is 14 residues. The CDR3, as DNA: TGTGCTAGTGGCTCCAACAGGGTCTTCTACGAGCAGTACTTC. Amino acid sequence: CASGSNRVFYEQYF.